This T cell receptor beta chain was observed in a study of cytomegalovirus exposure and HLA in healthy donors. For this clone: Its specificity is unknown.

Overall study findings and caveats: Based on reports, TCR beta sequences accurately predicted HLA-A and HLA-B alleles for most subjects.

In the PCR, 60 Vbeta and 13 Jbeta primers were used. Here immunoSEQ multiplex PCR was the method, and the copy in TCRdb shows in-frame clones only, minus some. The sample lists roughly 120,000 clones; approximately 58% were seen once. Trimming removed 0 bases from V and 2 bases from J, with 17 bases in between. This CDR3 spans 17 amino acids. CDR1 SGDLS and CDR2 YYNGEE come from the germline V gene. The sample was PBMCs. This sequence originates from a woman between 25 and 40 years old in good health and CMV-seronegative. This chain uses TRBV9 with TRBJ1-2; D gene uncertain. The CDR3 nucleotides are TGTGCCAGCAGCGTAGGAGAGACATCTACCGTAAACTATGGCTACACCTTC. This translates into CASSVGETSTVNYGYTF. The full variable domain, with the rest looked up from reference TRBV9 and TRBJ1-2, is DSGVTQTPKHLITATGQRVTLRCSPRSGDLSVYWYQQSLDQGLQFLIQYYNGEERAKGNILERFSAQQFPDLHSELNLSSLELGDSALYFCASSVGETSTVNYGYTFGSGTRLTVV.